This entry lists 27 T cell receptor beta chains sequenced from one sample in a study of blood T cell repertoires in COVID-19. The protocol was immunoSEQ multiplex PCR, while the TCRdb copy is restricted to in-frame clones and leaves out a portion. The table shows about 230,000 clones, with about nine tenths occurring only once. Sequencing input: peripheral blood. The receptor source for this set is a man aged 45 to 65 with COVID-19, enrolled during active disease.

The rearrangement links TRBV7-8 to TRBJ2-7; a possible D gene is TRBD1 (5 bases). The germline V gene has CDR1 SGHVS and CDR2 FQNEAQ. The CDR3 spans 15 residues. V was shortened by 0 bases and J by 5 bases, with 14 bases between the two germline ends. CDR3 DNA sequence: TGTGCCAGCAGCTTAGCGCTGGGCAGGGCGCACGAGCAGTACTTC. Protein product: CASSLALGRAHEQYF. Variable domain in full (rest from reference TRBV7-8 and TRBJ2-7): GAGVSQSPRYKVAKRGQDVALRCDPISGHVSLFWYQQALGQGPEFLTYFQNEAQLDKSGLPSDRFFAERPEGSVSTLKIQRTQQEDSAVYLCASSLALGRAHEQYFGPGTRLTVT.

The chain employs TRBV5-1 and TRBJ2-1, with 10 bases fitting TRBD1. The V gene end was trimmed by 2 bases and the J gene end by 7 bases; junction bases not matched to a gene: 9. This CDR3 is 16 amino acids long. Germline V gene lookup returns CDR1 SGHRS and CDR2 YFSETQ. Here the CDR3 reads CASSFLGGTGVNEQFF. The CDR3 DNA follows: TGCGCCAGCAGCTTCTTGGGTGGGACAGGGGTGAATGAGCAGTTCTTC.

The CDR3 DNA follows: TGTGCCAGCAGACTCACAGGGGGACCTAATGAAAAACTGTTTTTT. It encodes CASRLTGGPNEKLFF. The chain combines TRBV7-9 with TRBJ1-4; 8 bases align to TRBD1. CDR3 size: 15 residues. Germline assignment: CDR1 SEHNR and CDR2 FQNEAQ (reference sequence). The junction had 6 bases not matched to a gene; V was cut back by 6 bases and J by 3 bases.

The chain combines TRBV19 with TRBJ2-1; TRBD2 agrees at 10 bases. This CDR3 is 16 amino acids long. From germline, CDR1 is LNHDA and CDR2 SQIVND (reference sequence). V shed 4 bases and J 9 bases; nucleotides not matched to a gene: 12. The CDR3: CASSNLAGVRSGEQFF. The CDR3 coding sequence is TGTGCCAGTAGTAACCTAGCGGGAGTAAGGAGTGGTGAGCAGTTCTTC.

CDR3 residues: CASSPDWSSGANYNEQFF. DNA of the CDR3: TGTGCCAGCTCACCGGACTGGTCTAGCGGGGCAAATTACAATGAGCAGTTCTTC. The chain employs TRBV18 and TRBJ2-1; TRBD2 matches at 9 bases. CDR3 size: 18 residues. From germline, CDR1 is KGHSH and CDR2 LQKENI. V was clipped by 3 bases and J by 4 bases; unmatched bases: 13.

The chain recombines TRBV24-1 with TRBJ1-5, with 9 bases lining up with TRBD1. CDR1 and CDR2 from the germline V gene are KGHDR and SFDVKD. Unmatched junction bases numbered 12, after V lost 4 bases and J lost 9 bases. This CDR3 contains 16 residues. CDR3 amino acids: CATSEARTGEHRPQHF. The CDR3, as DNA: TGTGCCACCAGTGAAGCCAGGACAGGGGAACACCGGCCCCAGCATTTT.

The CDR3 bases are TGTGCCAGCAGCAAAGATTATGCGGGGGCAGGGAACTACGAGCAGTACTTC. Its protein product is CASSKDYAGAGNYEQYF. The J gene is TRBJ2-7, the V gene TRBV21-1; TRBD2, as called in the table, went unchecked against the DNA. TRBV21-1 corresponds to a pseudogene. CDR3 length: 17 amino acids.

The V call is TRBV9, the J call TRBJ2-1; 9 bases are shared with TRBD1. CDR1 and CDR2 (germline): SGDLS, YYNGEE. The ends lost 3 bases at V and 8 bases at J; junction bases unmatched: 6. There are 14 residues in the CDR3. The CDR3 sequence: CASSARDRDDEQFF. DNA of the CDR3: TGTGCCAGCAGCGCCCGGGACAGGGACGATGAGCAGTTCTTC. Drawing the rest from reference TRBV9 and TRBJ2-1, the complete variable domain is DSGVTQTPKHLITATGQRVTLRCSPRSGDLSVYWYQQSLDQGLQFLIQYYNGEERAKGNILERFSAQQFPDLHSELNLSSLELGDSALYFCASSARDRDDEQFFGPGTRLTVL.

The rearrangement joins TRBV3-1 (or the pseudogene TRBV3-2) to TRBJ2-1; D possibly corresponds to TRBD1 (6 bases). Germline V gives CDR1 LGHDT, CDR2 YNNKEL (reference sequence). V was pared by 1 base and J by 5 bases, with 6 bases between. The CDR3 runs to 13 residues. The CDR3 reads CASSQGTDNEQFF. Written as DNA, the CDR3 is TGTGCCAGCAGCCAAGGGACAGACAATGAGCAGTTCTTC.

The chain recombines TRBV19 with TRBJ1-3, with D possibly matching TRBD1 (6 bases). CDR3 length: 15 amino acids. The ends were cut back, 5 bases at V and 8 bases at J, with 19 bases in the middle. The germline V gene has CDR1 LNHDA and CDR2 SQIVND (reference sequence). The CDR3 region has the DNA TGTGCCAGTAGTCCCTCGGTGTGGGGGCTAGACACCATATATTTT. It yields the protein CASSPSVWGLDTIYF. The whole variable domain, remainder taken from reference TRBV19 and TRBJ1-3, is DGGITQSPKYLFRKEGQNVTLSCEQNLNHDAMYWYRQDPGQGLRLIYYSQIVNDFQKGDIAEGYSVSREKKESFPLTVTSAQKNPTAFYLCASSPSVWGLDTIYFGEGSWLTVV.

This chain connects TRBV18 to TRBJ2-7; D is uncertain. The V gene lost 6 bases and the J gene lost 7 bases, with 22 bases spanning the gap. The CDR3 runs 15 residues. CDR1 is KGHSH and CDR2 is LQKENI in the germline V gene. As DNA, the CDR3 is TGTGCCAGCTCCCCCTCGTCTAACCAGGTGGTTGAGCAGTACTTC. It encodes CASSPSSNQVVEQYF. The variable domain in full, with the rest retrieved from reference TRBV18 and TRBJ2-7, is NAGVMQNPRHLVRRRGQEARLRCSPMKGHSHVYWYRQLPEEGLKFMVYLQKENIIDESGMPKERFSAEFPKEGPSILRIQQVVRGDSAAYFCASSPSSNQVVEQYFGPGTRLTVT.

The chain is built from TRBV28 and TRBJ2-1, with 14 bases matching TRBD2. The CDR3 is made up of 16 amino acids. Looked up from germline, CDR1 is MDHEN and CDR2 is SYDVKM. Unmatched junction bases numbered 11, after V lost 1 base and J lost 15 bases. CDR3 in DNA: TGTGCCAGCAGTTTATCTGGACTAGCGGGGGGTCCCGGTGGGTTCTTC. Encoded protein: CASSLSGLAGGPGGFF.

This rearrangement joins TRBV21-1 to TRBJ2-1; the DNA was not used to check the table's D call, TRBD2. TRBV21-1 is listed as a pseudogene. CDR3 size: 14 residues. This CDR3 is CASSDSLSYNEQFF. The CDR3 DNA reads TGTGCCAGCAGCGACTCCCTCTCCTACAATGAGCAGTTCTTC.

This chain joins TRBV7-8 and TRBJ2-3; the D gene is possibly TRBD1 (6 bases). Trimming removed 6 bases at V and 0 bases at J, with 10 bases between. Germline CDR1 is SGHVS and CDR2 is FQNEAQ. This CDR3 is 14 amino acids long. CDR3 nucleotide sequence: TGTGCCAGCAGTTCGGGACACAGCACAGATACGCAGTATTTT. Protein: CASSSGHSTDTQYF.

This chain uses TRBV12-3 or TRBV12-4 with TRBJ2-7, with no clear D. The CDR3 covers 11 residues. Between the trimmed V and J ends, which lost 10 bases and 8 bases, there was a span of 15 bases. The CDR3 protein is CATKLLEKQYF. The CDR3 coding sequence is TGTGCCACGAAACTACTGGAGAAGCAGTACTTC.

Only a few counts were recorded for this clone. V gene TRBV5-4 combines with J gene TRBJ1-2; 8 bases agree with TRBD1. V gave up 1 base and J gave up 5 bases; unmatched junction bases: 1. Per the germline V gene, CDR1 is SGHNT and CDR2 is YYREEE (reference sequence). CDR3 length equals 13 residues. CDR3 sequence reads: CASSLQGAYGYTF. The CDR3 DNA sequence: TGTGCCAGCAGCTTGCAGGGGGCGTATGGCTACACCTTC.

The chain is built from TRBV6-2 or TRBV6-3 and TRBJ1-5; TRBD1 matches 8 bases. Germline CDR1 reads MNHEY; CDR2 reads SVGEGT. Losses at the gene ends were 5 bases for V and 2 bases for J; bases not matched to a gene: 14. The CDR3 has 18 amino acids. Here the CDR3 DNA reads TGTGCCAGCAGTAAAGGACAGGGTGGTGCCTGGGGCAATCAGCCCCAGCATTTT. Encoded protein: CASSKGQGGAWGNQPQHF.

The genes are TRBV10-2 and TRBJ2-1, with 7 bases fitting TRBD2. The CDR3 spans 14 residues. V trimming: 4 bases; J trimming: 2 bases; junction bases outside the gene matches: 2. CDR1 is WSHSY, CDR2 SAAADI, per germline. This CDR3 reads CASSGGRAYNEQFF. The CDR3, as DNA: TGCGCCAGCAGTGGTGGGAGGGCCTACAATGAGCAGTTCTTC.

The chain couples TRBV10-3 to TRBJ1-1; D might be TRBD1 (6 bases). The CDR3 extends over 14 amino acids. Looked up from germline, CDR1 is ENHRY and CDR2 is SYGVKD. Trimming cost V 5 bases and J 1 base, with 11 bases left between them. The chain's CDR3 is CAISLQQGNTEAFF. The CDR3 DNA sequence: TGTGCCATCAGTCTCCAACAGGGGAACACTGAAGCTTTCTTT.

The V gene is TRBV7-9, the J gene TRBJ1-2; tentatively, D is TRBD1 (6 bases). This CDR3 region has 18 residues. Germline CDR1 reads SEHNR; CDR2 reads FQNEAQ (reference sequence). V dropped 0 bases and J dropped 3 bases, with 20 bases sitting between them. CDR3 loop: CASSLASPGDAEDYGYTF. The CDR3 coding sequence is TGTGCCAGCAGCTTAGCGTCTCCAGGGGATGCGGAGGACTATGGCTACACCTTC.

The chain has TRBV12-3 or TRBV12-4 and TRBJ1-1, with 7 positions matching TRBD1. The J segment lost 11 bases and the V segment lost 3 bases, leaving 9 bases of the junction unmatched. This CDR3 has 13 residues. The CDR3 spells CASSLVQGGLAFF. DNA for the CDR3: TGTGCCAGCAGTTTGGTCCAGGGGGGATTGGCTTTCTTT.

The rearrangement links TRBV7-3 to TRBJ2-3, with 11 bases fitting TRBD2. Germline loops: CDR1 SGHTA, CDR2 FQGTGA. This CDR3 is built from 16 residues. The junction had 5 bases not matched to a gene; V was cut back by 5 bases and J by 1 base. The CDR3 protein is CASSAPSGGRTDTQYF. The DNA of the CDR3 is TGTGCCAGCAGCGCTCCTAGCGGGGGGCGCACAGATACGCAGTATTTT.

The chain joins TRBV7-8 to TRBJ1-5; maybe TRBD1 (5 bases). Germline V gene sequence: CDR1 SGHVS, CDR2 FQNEAQ. The ends were cut back, 5 bases at V and 5 bases at J, with 16 bases in the middle. This CDR3 spans 15 amino acids. This chain's CDR3 is CASSTQRQPDQPQHF. Here the CDR3 DNA reads TGTGCCAGCAGCACACAGAGACAGCCCGATCAGCCCCAGCATTTT.

The chain couples TRBV25-1 to TRBJ1-2; 9 bases map to TRBD1. V lost 5 bases and J lost 4; bases outside the gene matches: 11. The germline V gene encodes CDR1 MGHDK and CDR2 SYGVNS. The CDR3 covers 16 residues. This CDR3 is CASSPPGQGFGYGYTF. The DNA of the CDR3 is TGTGCCAGCAGTCCGCCGGGACAGGGTTTCGGCTATGGCTACACCTTC.

V and J are TRBV13 and TRBJ1-3; perhaps TRBD1 as D (5 bases). Trimming removed 4 bases from V and 0 bases from J, with 13 bases in between. CDR3 length: 16 residues. Germline CDR1 reads PRHDT; CDR2 reads FYEKMQ (reference sequence). The CDR3 DNA reads as TGTGCCAGCAGCTGGGGGGGACCGAGCTCTGGAAACACCATATATTTT. It translates to CASSWGGPSSGNTIYF.

The chain joins TRBV28 to TRBJ1-2, with 11 positions matching TRBD1. The junction had 11 bases not matched to a gene; V was cut back by 3 bases and J by 5 bases. CDR1 is MDHEN and CDR2 is SYDVKM in the germline V gene. The CDR3 totals 17 residues. The CDR3 loop is CASSFPPGQGEGYGYTF. The CDR3 DNA reads TGTGCCAGCAGTTTCCCCCCGGGACAGGGGGAGGGGTATGGCTACACCTTC.

The chain has TRBV6-5 and TRBJ1-4; D possibly corresponds to TRBD1 (5 bases). Germline CDR1 and CDR2: MNHEY and SVGAGI. Deletions cut 6 bases from V and 5 bases from J, with 7 bases between. There are 12 residues in the CDR3. The CDR3, as DNA: TGTGCCAGCAGAAGACAGAATGAAAAACTGTTTTTT. The encoded protein is CASRRQNEKLFF.